These 17 T cell receptor beta chains came from one sample sequenced in a study of cytotoxic CD8 clonotypes in ibrutinib-treated CLL. Using immunoSEQ multiplex PCR, the repertoire was profiled, and TCRdb retains in-frame clones only, with some absent. The profile shows roughly 42,000 clones, 55% to 80% of them singletons. Specimen: PBMCs, collected at disease progression, from a patient treated with ibrutinib. The source of these receptors is a human donor with chronic lymphocytic leukemia.

In its sample, this clone ranks as medium-sized (0.01 to 0.1%). Other DNA variants within this sample encode the same CDR3. The chain links TRBV19 to TRBJ1-1, with D perhaps TRBD1 (6 bases). This CDR3 is 13 amino acids long. The ends were cut back, 2 bases at V and 4 bases at J, with 8 bases in the middle. In germline, CDR1 is LNHDA, CDR2 SQIVND (reference sequence). In DNA, the CDR3 is TGTGCCAGTAGTATACAGGGGTCCACTGAAGCTTTCTTT. Encoded protein: CASSIQGSTEAFF.

V is TRBV2 and J is TRBJ2-5; D tentatively reads TRBD1 or TRBD2 (5 bases each). Deletions cut 6 bases from V and 5 bases from J, with 16 bases between. This CDR3 spans 14 amino acids. CDR1 and CDR2 from the germline V gene are SNHLY and FYNNEI. CDR3 region: CASRDWGSAETQYF. The CDR3 bases are TGTGCCAGCAGGGACTGGGGGTCGGCCGAGACCCAGTACTTC. Together with reference TRBV2 and TRBJ2-5, the CDR3 gives the full variable domain: EPEVTQTPSHQVTQMGQEVILRCVPISNHLYFYWYRQILGQKVEFLVSFYNNEISEKSEIFDDQFSVERPDGSNFTLKIRSTKLEDSAMYFCASRDWGSAETQYFGPGTRLLVL.

The table lists this clone with a count of one. The CDR3 is CATSGEGQGYEQYF. The CDR3 DNA reads TGTGCCACCAGCGGGGAAGGACAGGGCTACGAGCAGTACTTC. The chain is built from TRBV15 and TRBJ2-7, with 8 bases that match TRBD1. From germline, CDR1 is LNHNV and CDR2 YYDKDF (reference sequence). The V segment lost 5 bases and the J segment 3 bases; nucleotides outside the gene matches: 6. The CDR3 consists of 14 residues.

The chain has TRBV10-3 and TRBJ2-5; no firm D call. There are 12 residues in the CDR3. Trimming pared 2 bases from V and 5 bases from J, leaving 6 bases between. The germline CDR1 and CDR2 sequences are ENHRY and SYGVKD. In DNA form, the CDR3 reads TGTGCCATCAGTGAGCAAGACGAGACCCAGTACTTC. It yields the protein CAISEQDETQYF.

The chain uses TRBV7-2 and TRBJ2-5, with D hard to call. The ends were cut back, 2 bases at V and 5 bases at J, with 15 bases in the middle. CDR3 length equals 15 residues. Germline values: CDR1 SGHTA, CDR2 FQGNSA. The CDR3 region has the DNA TGTGCCAGCAGCTTAAACGGGCCCCGGCCGGAGACCCAGTACTTC. Translating it yields CASSLNGPRPETQYF. The complete variable domain, with remaining parts taken from reference TRBV7-2 and TRBJ2-5, reads GAGVSQSPSNKVTEKGKDVELRCDPISGHTALYWYRQSLGQGLEFLIYFQGNSAPDKSGLPSDRFSAERTGGSVSTLTIQRTQQEDSAVYLCASSLNGPRPETQYFGPGTRLLVL.

The chain combines TRBV18 with TRBJ1-6; D possibly corresponds to TRBD1 (6 bases). CDR3 length equals 16 residues. V lost 9 bases and J lost 8, with 23 bases in between. Germline V gene sequence: CDR1 KGHSH, CDR2 LQKENI. The chain's CDR3 is CASSQQGPGADSPLHF. The CDR3, as DNA: TGTGCCAGTAGCCAACAGGGCCCAGGGGCGGATTCACCCCTCCACTTT.

CDR3 DNA sequence: TGTGCCAGCAAGGGCGGGTTTGCCTACGAGCAGTACTTC. This translates into CASKGGFAYEQYF. The chain carries TRBV2 and TRBJ2-7; D is perhaps TRBD2 (5 bases). The CDR3 is 13 residues long. Trimming removed 7 bases from V and 2 bases from J, with 12 bases in between. Germline lookup yields CDR1 SNHLY and CDR2 FYNNEI.

The CDR3: CASSQVPVGEQFF. CDR3 DNA: TGCGCCAGCAGCCAAGTTCCAGTCGGGGAGCAGTTCTTC. This chain links TRBV4-3 with TRBJ2-1; unclear D gene. There are 13 residues in the CDR3. V was trimmed by 1 base and J by 10 bases, leaving 11 bases between them. Per the germline V gene, CDR1 is LGHNA and CDR2 is YSLEER.

The chain employs TRBV6-5 and TRBJ2-7; 8 bases align to TRBD2. CDR1 and CDR2 from the germline V gene are MNHEY and SVGAGI. The CDR3 runs to 15 residues. J lost 2 bases, V lost 0 bases, and 3 bases had no gene match. Here the CDR3 DNA reads TGTGCCAGCAGTTACTCCACTAGCGGTCCCTACGAGCAGTACTTC. As protein: CASSYSTSGPYEQYF.

The chain uses TRBV2 and TRBJ1-1; the match to TRBD1 covers 8 bases. The V gene's germline CDR1 is SNHLY and CDR2 FYNNEI. V lost 6 bases, J lost 4 bases, and 10 bases stayed unmatched. This CDR3 is built from 15 residues. CDR3 sequence: CASSPTGQGGTEAFF. CDR3 in DNA: TGTGCCAGCAGCCCGACAGGACAGGGAGGCACTGAAGCTTTCTTT.

This clone has a handful of counts. CDR3 in DNA: TGTGCCAGCAGTTTAGAAAGGGGGCGCAACACTGAAGCTTTCTTT. It yields the protein CASSLERGRNTEAFF. The rearrangement uses TRBV27 and TRBJ1-1; 7 bases match TRBD1. Trimming cost V 2 bases and J 2 bases; bases outside gene matches: 5. Germline V gene lookup returns CDR1 MNHEY and CDR2 SMNVEV (reference sequence). This CDR3 is 15 amino acids long.

This clone was seen a handful of times. The CDR3 bases are TGTGCCAGTAACTCCCTCCAGGGTGATGGCTACACCTTC. Translated: CASNSLQGDGYTF. V gene TRBV19 combines with J gene TRBJ1-2, with D possibly TRBD1 on 5 matching bases. Per the germline V gene, CDR1 is LNHDA and CDR2 is SQIVND (reference sequence). CDR3 size: 13 residues. V lost 7 bases to trimming and J lost 6 bases, with 15 bases between them.

This clone is a singleton in its sample. This chain joins TRBV7-8 and TRBJ1-2; 10 positions match TRBD1. Germline CDR1 SGHVS, CDR2 FQNEAQ. The CDR3 is 14 residues long. The V segment lost 3 bases and the J segment 6 bases; nucleotides outside the gene matches: 4. CDR3 protein: CASSLGQGFDGYTF. The CDR3 nucleotides are TGTGCCAGCAGCTTGGGACAGGGGTTCGATGGCTACACCTTC.

V is TRBV14 and J is TRBJ2-1; the D is unclear. Germline V CDR1 and CDR2: SGHDN, FVKESK. V dropped 0 bases and J dropped 7 bases, with 10 bases sitting between them. The CDR3 sequence is 14 residues long. Here the CDR3 reads CASSQEGSRNEQFF. The CDR3 nucleotides are TGTGCCAGCAGCCAAGAAGGTAGCCGGAATGAGCAGTTCTTC.

The chain couples TRBV6-5 to TRBJ2-7; 10 nucleotides agree with TRBD1. The CDR3 is made up of 15 amino acids. V gave up 2 bases and J gave up 2 bases; unmatched junction bases: 3. Germline V gene lookup returns CDR1 MNHEY and CDR2 SVGAGI. CDR3 sequence (DNA): TGTGCCAGCAGTTACCTCGGGACAGGGGCCTACGAGCAGTACTTC. As protein: CASSYLGTGAYEQYF.

This clone was recorded a few times. This chain connects TRBV19 to TRBJ2-3; D is unclear. This CDR3 spans 14 amino acids. The germline V gene encodes CDR1 LNHDA and CDR2 SQIVND (reference sequence). V was pared by 5 bases and J by 3 bases, with 12 bases between. The CDR3 nucleotides are TGTGCCAGTAGTCCCCCTATCGAGACAGATACGCAGTATTTT. It yields the protein CASSPPIETDTQYF. The full variable domain, with the rest looked up from reference TRBV19 and TRBJ2-3, is DGGITQSPKYLFRKEGQNVTLSCEQNLNHDAMYWYRQDPGQGLRLIYYSQIVNDFQKGDIAEGYSVSREKKESFPLTVTSAQKNPTAFYLCASSPPIETDTQYFGPGTRLTVL.

V and J are TRBV4-2 and TRBJ2-1, with 10 bases identical to TRBD2. Germline lookup yields CDR1 LGHNA and CDR2 YNFKEQ. V trimming: 0 bases; J trimming: 6 bases; junction bases outside the gene matches: 5. There are 16 residues in the CDR3. CDR3 nucleotide sequence: TGTGCCAGCAGCCAAGATCGGACTAGCGGAGCCAATGAGCAGTTCTTC. Its translation is CASSQDRTSGANEQFF.